The source of this T cell receptor beta chain is a study of T cells after yellow fever vaccination. Study observations and caveats: Though weaker, the secondary response peaked faster, on day 5 versus 15. Clonotype sharing between CD4 and CD8 compartments was small. Re-detected after boosting: most primary clones, approximately 97% of CD4 and 80% to 90% of CD8.

Production of TCR cDNA was by 5'RACE template switching, which also added a universal primer site and UMIs. From the 5' RACE reads, TCRdb called clonotypes with MiXCR, one entry per CDR3 protein. Of some 320,000 distinct CDR3 sequences listed, around 10% are singletons. CDR3 length: 16 amino acids. V dropped 3 bases and J dropped 3; count of bases not matched to a gene: 6. Germline V gives CDR1 SGHTA, CDR2 FQGNSA. A note on this clonotype: Its antigen is currently unknown.

This material consisted of CD4+ T cells sorted from PBMCs, taken 45 days after the yellow fever booster vaccination. The chain has TRBV7-2 and TRBJ2-1, with 9 bases aligning to TRBD1. The receptor's source is a man aged 18 to 29 who received the YFV17D yellow fever vaccine. Written as DNA, the CDR3 is TGTGCCAGCAGCTTGTCCGGGACAGGGAGCTACAATGAGCAGTTCTTC. This sequence encodes CASSLSGTGSYNEQFF.